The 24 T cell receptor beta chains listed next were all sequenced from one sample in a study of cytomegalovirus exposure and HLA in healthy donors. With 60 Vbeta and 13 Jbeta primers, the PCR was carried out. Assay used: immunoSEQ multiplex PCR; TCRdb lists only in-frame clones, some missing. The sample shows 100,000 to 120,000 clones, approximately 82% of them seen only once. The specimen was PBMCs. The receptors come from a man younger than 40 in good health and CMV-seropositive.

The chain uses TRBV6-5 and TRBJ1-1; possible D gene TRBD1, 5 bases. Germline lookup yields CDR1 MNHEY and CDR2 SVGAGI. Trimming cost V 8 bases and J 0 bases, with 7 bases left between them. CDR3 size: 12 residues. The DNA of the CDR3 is TGTGCCAGCCAAGGGGTGAACACTGAAGCTTTCTTT. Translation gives CASQGVNTEAFF.

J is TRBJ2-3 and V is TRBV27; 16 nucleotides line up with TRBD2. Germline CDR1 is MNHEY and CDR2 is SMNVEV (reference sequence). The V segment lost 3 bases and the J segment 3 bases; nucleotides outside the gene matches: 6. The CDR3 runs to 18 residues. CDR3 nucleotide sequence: TGTGCCAGCAGTTTTTGGGGGACTAGCGGGGGGGAAACAGATACGCAGTATTTT. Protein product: CASSFWGTSGGETDTQYF.

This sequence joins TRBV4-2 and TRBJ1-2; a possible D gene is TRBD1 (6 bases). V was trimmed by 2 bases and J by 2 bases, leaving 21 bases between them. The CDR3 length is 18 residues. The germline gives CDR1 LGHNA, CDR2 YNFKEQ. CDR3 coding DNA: TGTGCCAGCAGCCAATTCCCCTTAGCGCAGGGGCGCAACTATGGCTACACCTTC. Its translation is CASSQFPLAQGRNYGYTF.

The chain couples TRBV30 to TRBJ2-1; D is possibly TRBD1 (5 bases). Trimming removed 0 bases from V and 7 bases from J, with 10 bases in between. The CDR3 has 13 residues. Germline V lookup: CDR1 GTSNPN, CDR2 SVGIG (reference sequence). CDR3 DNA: TGTGCCTGGAGTGTACAGGACCGAAATGAGCAGTTCTTC. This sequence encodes CAWSVQDRNEQFF. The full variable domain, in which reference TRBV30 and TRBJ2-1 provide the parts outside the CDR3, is SQTIHQWPATLVQPVGSPLSLECTVEGTSNPNLYWYRQAAGRGLQLLFYSVGIGQISSEVPQNLSASRPQDRQFILSSKKLLLSDSGFYLCAWSVQDRNEQFFGPGTRLTVL.

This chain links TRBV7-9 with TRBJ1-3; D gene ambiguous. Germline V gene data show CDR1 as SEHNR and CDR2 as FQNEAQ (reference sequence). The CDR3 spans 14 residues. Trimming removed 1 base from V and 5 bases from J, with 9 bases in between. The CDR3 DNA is TGTGCCAGCAGCTTAGTCTCACAGCGAAACACCATATATTTT. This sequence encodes CASSLVSQRNTIYF. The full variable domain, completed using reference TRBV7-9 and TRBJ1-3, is DTGVSQNPRHKITKRGQNVTFRCDPISEHNRLYWYRQTLGQGPEFLTYFQNEAQLEKSRLLSDRFSAERPKGSFSTLEIQRTEQGDSAMYLCASSLVSQRNTIYFGEGSWLTVV.

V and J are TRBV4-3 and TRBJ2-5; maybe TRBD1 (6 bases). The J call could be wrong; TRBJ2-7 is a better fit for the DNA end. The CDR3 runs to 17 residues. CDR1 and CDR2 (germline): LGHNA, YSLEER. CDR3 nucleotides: TGCGCCAGCAGCCAAGATCCCGGACAGAGACCGCTCTACGAGCAGTACTTC. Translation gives CASSQDPGQRPLYEQYF.

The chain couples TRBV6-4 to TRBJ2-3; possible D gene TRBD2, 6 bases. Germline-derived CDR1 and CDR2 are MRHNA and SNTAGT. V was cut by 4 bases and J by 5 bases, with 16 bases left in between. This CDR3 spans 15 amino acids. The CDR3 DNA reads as TGTGCCAGCAGTGCCTCGGTAGCGGCGGGAGATACGCAGTATTTT. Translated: CASSASVAAGDTQYF.

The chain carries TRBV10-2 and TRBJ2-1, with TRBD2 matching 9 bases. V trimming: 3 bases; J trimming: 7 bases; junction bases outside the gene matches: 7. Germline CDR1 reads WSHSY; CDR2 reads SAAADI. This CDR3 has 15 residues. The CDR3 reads CASSDGAGGSNEQFF. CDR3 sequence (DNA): TGCGCCAGCAGTGATGGGGCGGGGGGGAGTAATGAGCAGTTCTTC.

The CDR3 sequence: CASSQEGRGSTDTQYF. CDR3 coding DNA: TGTGCCAGCAGCCAAGAAGGCCGGGGAAGCACAGATACGCAGTATTTT. The chain carries TRBV4-2 and TRBJ2-3; weak D call: TRBD2 (5 bases). The length of the CDR3 is 16 residues. Germline V gene sequence: CDR1 LGHNA, CDR2 YNFKEQ. V lost 0 bases and J lost 0, with 10 bases in between.

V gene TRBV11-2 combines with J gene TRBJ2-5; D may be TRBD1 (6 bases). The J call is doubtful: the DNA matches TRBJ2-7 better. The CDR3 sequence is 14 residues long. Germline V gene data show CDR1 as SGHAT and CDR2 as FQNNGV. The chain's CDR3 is CASSSRQETYEQYF. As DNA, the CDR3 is TGTGCCAGCAGCTCAAGACAGGAGACCTACGAGCAGTACTTC.

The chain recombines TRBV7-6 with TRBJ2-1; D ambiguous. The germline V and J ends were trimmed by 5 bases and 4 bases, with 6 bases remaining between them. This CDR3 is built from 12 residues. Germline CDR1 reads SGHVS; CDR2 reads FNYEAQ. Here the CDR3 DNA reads TGTGCCAGCAGCCCACTATACAATGAGCAGTTCTTC. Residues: CASSPLYNEQFF.

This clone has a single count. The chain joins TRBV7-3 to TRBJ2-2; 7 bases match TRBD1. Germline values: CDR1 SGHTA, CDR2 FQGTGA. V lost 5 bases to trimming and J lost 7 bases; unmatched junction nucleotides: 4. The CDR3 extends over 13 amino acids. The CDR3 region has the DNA TGTGCCAGCAGCCGTCGACAGGGCGGGGAGCTGTTTTTT. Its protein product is CASSRRQGGELFF. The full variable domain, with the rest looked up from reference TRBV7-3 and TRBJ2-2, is GAGVSQTPSNKVTEKGKYVELRCDPISGHTALYWYRQSLGQGPEFLIYFQGTGAADDSGLPNDRFFAVRPEGSVSTLKIQRTERGDSAVYLCASSRRQGGELFFGEGSRLTVL.

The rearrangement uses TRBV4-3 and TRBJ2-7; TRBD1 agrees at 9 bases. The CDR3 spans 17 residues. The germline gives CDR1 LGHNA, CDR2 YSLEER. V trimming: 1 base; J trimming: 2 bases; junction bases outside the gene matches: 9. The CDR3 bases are TGCGCCAGCAGCCAAGCACAAGTGGGACAGGGACCCTACGAGCAGTACTTC. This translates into CASSQAQVGQGPYEQYF.

In nucleotides, the CDR3 is TGTGCCAGCAGTCAAGGACTAGCGGGGGGAGGAGAGACCCAGTACTTC. Its protein is CASSQGLAGGGETQYF. The chain uses TRBV6-1 and TRBJ2-5; 14 bases are shared with TRBD2. The germline V gene encodes CDR1 MNHNS and CDR2 SASEGT. V trimming: 5 bases; J trimming: 4 bases; junction bases outside the gene matches: 6. The CDR3 length is 16 residues.

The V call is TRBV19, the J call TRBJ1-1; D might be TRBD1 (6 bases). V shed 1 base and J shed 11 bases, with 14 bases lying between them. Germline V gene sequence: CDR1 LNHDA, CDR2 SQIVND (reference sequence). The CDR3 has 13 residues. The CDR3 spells CASSIVAGETAFF. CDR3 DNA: TGTGCCAGTAGTATAGTAGCAGGGGAAACGGCTTTCTTT.

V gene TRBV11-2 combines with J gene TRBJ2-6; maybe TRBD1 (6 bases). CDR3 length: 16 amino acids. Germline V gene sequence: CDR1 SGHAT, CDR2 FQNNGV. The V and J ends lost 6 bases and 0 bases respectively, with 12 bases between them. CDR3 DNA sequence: TGTGCCAGCAGGATACCAGGGGTCTCTGGGGCCAACGTCCTGACTTTC. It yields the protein CASRIPGVSGANVLTF.

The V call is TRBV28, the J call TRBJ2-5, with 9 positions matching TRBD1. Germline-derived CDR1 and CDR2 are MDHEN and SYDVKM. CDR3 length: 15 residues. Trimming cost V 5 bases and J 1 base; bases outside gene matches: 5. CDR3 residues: CASSDTGGTQETQYF. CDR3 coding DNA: TGTGCCAGCAGTGATACAGGGGGCACCCAAGAGACCCAGTACTTC.

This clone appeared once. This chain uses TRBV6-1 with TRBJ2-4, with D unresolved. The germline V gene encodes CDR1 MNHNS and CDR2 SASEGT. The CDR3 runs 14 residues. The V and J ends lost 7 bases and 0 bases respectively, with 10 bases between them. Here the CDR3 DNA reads TGTGCCAGCACGGGTCTCGTAGCCAAAAACATTCAGTACTTC. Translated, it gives CASTGLVAKNIQYF.

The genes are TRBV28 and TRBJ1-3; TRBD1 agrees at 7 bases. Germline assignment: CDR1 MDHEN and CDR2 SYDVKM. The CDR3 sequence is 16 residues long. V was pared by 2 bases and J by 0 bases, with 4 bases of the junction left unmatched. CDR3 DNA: TGTGCCAGCAGTTTAGAGGGGGCTTTCTCTGGAAACACCATATATTTT. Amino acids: CASSLEGAFSGNTIYF.

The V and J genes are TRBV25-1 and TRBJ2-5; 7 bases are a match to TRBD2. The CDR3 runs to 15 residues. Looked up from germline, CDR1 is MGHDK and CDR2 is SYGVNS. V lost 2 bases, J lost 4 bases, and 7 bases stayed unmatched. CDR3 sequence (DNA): TGTGCCAGCAGTGAAAGGGCGGGACTAAGAGAGACCCAGTACTTC. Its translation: CASSERAGLRETQYF.

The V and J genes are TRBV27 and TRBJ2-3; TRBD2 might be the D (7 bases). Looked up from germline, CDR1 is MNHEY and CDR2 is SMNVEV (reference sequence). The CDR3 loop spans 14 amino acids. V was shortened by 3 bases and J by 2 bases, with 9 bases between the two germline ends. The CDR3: CASSFAGATDTQYF. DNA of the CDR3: TGTGCCAGCAGTTTTGCGGGGGCCACAGATACGCAGTATTTT.

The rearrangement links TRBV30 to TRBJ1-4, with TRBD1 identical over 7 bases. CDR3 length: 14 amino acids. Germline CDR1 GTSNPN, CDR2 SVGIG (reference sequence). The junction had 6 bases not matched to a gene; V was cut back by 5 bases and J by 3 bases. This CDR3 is CAWSAGTANEKLFF. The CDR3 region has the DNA TGTGCCTGGTCAGCCGGGACAGCTAATGAAAAACTGTTTTTT.

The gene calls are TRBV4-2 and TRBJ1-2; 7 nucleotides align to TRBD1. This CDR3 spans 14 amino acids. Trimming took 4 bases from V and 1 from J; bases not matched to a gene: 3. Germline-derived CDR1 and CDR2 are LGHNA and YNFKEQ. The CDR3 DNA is TGTGCCAGCAGCCCTACAGGGGTTAACTATGGCTACACCTTC. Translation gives CASSPTGVNYGYTF.

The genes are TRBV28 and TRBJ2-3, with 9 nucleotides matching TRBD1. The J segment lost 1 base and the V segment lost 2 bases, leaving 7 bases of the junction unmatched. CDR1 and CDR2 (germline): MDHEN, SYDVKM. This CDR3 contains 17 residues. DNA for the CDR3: TGTGCCAGCAGTTTACTCAGTTGGACAGGGGGCACAGATACGCAGTATTTT. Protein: CASSLLSWTGGTDTQYF.